A selection of T cell receptor beta chains follows, all from one sample in a study of beta chain features in type 1 diabetes. TCRdb's copy holds only in-frame clones and misses some; the assay was immunoSEQ multiplex PCR. The sample has under 900,000 clones; about a sixth are singletons. Sequences were obtained from naive CD4+ T cells from blood. Receptors originate from a woman between 18 and 30 years old in good health. The CDR3 runs from the conserved cysteine through the conserved F or W. Each record gives: clone size, D gene, V gene, J gene, CDR3 DNA, CDR3 protein. A D gene is named only where the DNA matches it firmly. Clone size is shown for a subset of rows, as once, few, many or a class of expanded clone.

clone_size: .
d_call: TRBD1
v_call: TRBV5-4
j_call: TRBJ1-2
cdr3_nt: TGTGCCAGCTCGGGACAGGGGGCGCAAAACTATGGCTACACCTTC
cdr3_aa: CASSGQGAQNYGYTF

clone_size: few
d_call: .
v_call: TRBV7-2
j_call: TRBJ2-7
cdr3_nt: TGTGCCAGCAGCCCCCCTTTTACCTCCTACGAGCAGTACTTC
cdr3_aa: CASSPPFTSYEQYF

clone_size: few
d_call: .
v_call: TRBV10-3
j_call: TRBJ2-3
cdr3_nt: TGTGCCATCAGTGAACAAGTCGGCACAGATACGCAGTATTTT
cdr3_aa: CAISEQVGTDTQYF

clone_size: .
d_call: .
v_call: TRBV19
j_call: TRBJ1-2
cdr3_nt: TGTGCCAGTATGTCTTACGGGAGCGGTGGCTACACCTTC
cdr3_aa: CASMSYGSGGYTF

clone_size: .
d_call: .
v_call: TRBV9
j_call: TRBJ2-1
cdr3_nt: TGTGCCAGCAGCCGCGGCGTGGGCGATGAGCAGTTCTTC
cdr3_aa: CASSRGVGDEQFF

clone_size: .
d_call: .
v_call: TRBV21-1
j_call: TRBJ2-7
cdr3_nt: TGTGCCAGCAGCAGCCGGGACAGGGGGTGCGAGCAGTACTTC
cdr3_aa: CASSSRDRGCEQYF

clone_size: .
d_call: .
v_call: TRBV7-2
j_call: TRBJ2-6
cdr3_nt: TGTGCCAGCAGCTTATCCGCTGGGGCCAACGTCCTGACTTTC
cdr3_aa: CASSLSAGANVLTF

clone_size: .
d_call: .
v_call: TRBV5-4
j_call: TRBJ2-1
cdr3_nt: TGTGCCAGCAGCGACCGGCCCCCCGCGGACAATGAGCAGTTCTTC
cdr3_aa: CASSDRPPADNEQFF

clone_size: few
d_call: TRBD1
v_call: TRBV7-2
j_call: TRBJ1-2
cdr3_nt: TGTGCCAGCAGCTTCGACAGGGACTATGGCTACACCTTC
cdr3_aa: CASSFDRDYGYTF

clone_size: few
d_call: .
v_call: TRBV11-2
j_call: TRBJ2-3
cdr3_nt: TGTGCCAGCAGCTCAGGACAGTGGGCTGAGGAGCAGGCAGATACGCAGTATTTT
cdr3_aa: CASSSGQWAEEQADTQYF

clone_size: few
d_call: .
v_call: TRBV7-8
j_call: TRBJ2-1
cdr3_nt: TGTGCCAGCAGCCCAAGACTAGAGGGCAATGAGCAGTTCTTC
cdr3_aa: CASSPRLEGNEQFF

clone_size: few
d_call: .
v_call: TRBV28
j_call: TRBJ1-4
cdr3_nt: TGTGCCAGCAGTTTTGCGTACAGAGGGGAAAAACTGTTTTTT
cdr3_aa: CASSFAYRGEKLFF

clone_size: few
d_call: TRBD2
v_call: TRBV7-9
j_call: TRBJ2-5
cdr3_nt: TGTGCCAGCAGCAAGGGACTAGCGGGAGGGCCACTCCAAGAGACCCAGTACTTC
cdr3_aa: CASSKGLAGGPLQETQYF

clone_size: few
d_call: .
v_call: TRBV28
j_call: TRBJ2-7
cdr3_nt: TGTGCCAGCAGTAGTACAGGGTACGAGCAGTACTTC
cdr3_aa: CASSSTGYEQYF

clone_size: .
d_call: .
v_call: TRBV4-2
j_call: TRBJ2-7
cdr3_nt: TGTGCCAGCAGCCCAAGCTGGGGCTCCGACTACGAGCAGTACTTC
cdr3_aa: CASSPSWGSDYEQYF

clone_size: .
d_call: .
v_call: TRBV19
j_call: TRBJ2-6
cdr3_nt: TGTGCCAGTAGTCTCGAGGACGTCCTGACTTTC
cdr3_aa: CASSLEDVLTF

clone_size: .
d_call: TRBD1
v_call: TRBV6-5
j_call: TRBJ2-1
cdr3_nt: TGTGCCAGCAGTTACTCGACGGACAGGGGGCACAATGAGCAGTTCTTC
cdr3_aa: CASSYSTDRGHNEQFF

clone_size: .
d_call: .
v_call: TRBV28
j_call: TRBJ2-2
cdr3_nt: TGTGCCAGCAGTAAGGGTCGGAGCACCGGGGAGCTGTTTTTT
cdr3_aa: CASSKGRSTGELFF

clone_size: .
d_call: TRBD2
v_call: TRBV28
j_call: TRBJ2-7
cdr3_nt: TGTGCCAGCAGTTCCCTGATAGCGGGAGGGCCAGGGGAGCAGTACTTC
cdr3_aa: CASSSLIAGGPGEQYF

clone_size: few
d_call: TRBD1
v_call: TRBV7-2
j_call: TRBJ2-6
cdr3_nt: TGTGCCAGCAGCCGTCAGGGGGCGCTGGGGGCCAACGTCCTGACTTTC
cdr3_aa: CASSRQGALGANVLTF

clone_size: .
d_call: .
v_call: TRBV7-9
j_call: TRBJ1-2
cdr3_nt: TGTGCCAGCAGGGACCGTTTAGCTAACTATGGCTACACCTTC
cdr3_aa: CASRDRLANYGYTF

clone_size: .
d_call: .
v_call: TRBV6-4
j_call: TRBJ2-7
cdr3_nt: TGTGCCAGCAGTCCACGGCCAGGAGACGAGCAGTACTTC
cdr3_aa: CASSPRPGDEQYF

clone_size: .
d_call: TRBD2
v_call: TRBV7-2
j_call: TRBJ2-1
cdr3_nt: TGTGCCAGCAGTTCAACGGGACTAGCGTCAAATGAGCAGTTCTTC
cdr3_aa: CASSSTGLASNEQFF

clone_size: .
d_call: .
v_call: TRBV7-8
j_call: TRBJ2-3
cdr3_nt: TGTGCCAGCAGCTTAGTGACCACAGATACGCAGTATTTT
cdr3_aa: CASSLVTTDTQYF

clone_size: few
d_call: .
v_call: TRBV5-4
j_call: TRBJ2-3
cdr3_nt: TGTGCCAGCAGCTTGGTGGACAGACTCACAGATACGCAGTATTTT
cdr3_aa: CASSLVDRLTDTQYF

clone_size: few
d_call: TRBD1
v_call: TRBV27
j_call: TRBJ2-2
cdr3_nt: TGTGCCAGCAGTACCCGGTCGACAGGGCTCAACACCGGGGAGCTGTTTTTT
cdr3_aa: CASSTRSTGLNTGELFF

clone_size: few
d_call: TRBD2
v_call: TRBV6-6
j_call: TRBJ2-5
cdr3_nt: TGTGCCAGCAGTCATAGCGGGAGTGTGGAGACCCAGTACTTC
cdr3_aa: CASSHSGSVETQYF

clone_size: .
d_call: .
v_call: TRBV27
j_call: TRBJ2-5
cdr3_nt: TGTGCCAGCAGTCCAACAGCTTTTGCGACCCAGTACTTC
cdr3_aa: CASSPTAFATQYF

clone_size: few
d_call: .
v_call: TRBV6-1
j_call: TRBJ2-5
cdr3_nt: TGTGCCAGCATGAGGGGTCAGGGGGAGACCCAGTACTTC
cdr3_aa: CASMRGQGETQYF

clone_size: few
d_call: .
v_call: TRBV27
j_call: TRBJ2-1
cdr3_nt: TGTGCCAGCAGTGTCATGAATGAGCAGTTCTTC
cdr3_aa: CASSVMNEQFF

clone_size: .
d_call: TRBD2
v_call: TRBV7-9
j_call: TRBJ2-5
cdr3_nt: TGTGCCAGCAGCTCATCTAGCGGGAGGGAGACCCAGTACTTC
cdr3_aa: CASSSSSGRETQYF

clone_size: .
d_call: .
v_call: TRBV15
j_call: TRBJ1-2
cdr3_nt: TGTGCCACCAGCAGGGATACAGGGTTCGGTGGCTACACCTTC
cdr3_aa: CATSRDTGFGGYTF

clone_size: .
d_call: .
v_call: TRBV21-1
j_call: TRBJ1-3
cdr3_nt: TGTGCCAGCAGCAATTTTCCCCACGACATCGCTGGAAACACCATATATTTT
cdr3_aa: CASSNFPHDIAGNTIYF

clone_size: few
d_call: .
v_call: TRBV9
j_call: TRBJ2-1
cdr3_nt: TGTGCCAGCAGCGTAGGGACCTGGCATGGTAATGAGCAGTTCTTC
cdr3_aa: CASSVGTWHGNEQFF

clone_size: .
d_call: TRBD1
v_call: TRBV11-2
j_call: TRBJ2-5
cdr3_nt: TGTGCCAGCAGCGCGGACAGGGAGGTGACCCAGTACTTC
cdr3_aa: CASSADREVTQYF

clone_size: .
d_call: .
v_call: TRBV25-1
j_call: TRBJ2-3
cdr3_nt: TGTGCCAGCAGTGAATTAGCCCGCACAGATACGCAGTATTTT
cdr3_aa: CASSELARTDTQYF

clone_size: .
d_call: TRBD1
v_call: TRBV13
j_call: TRBJ2-1
cdr3_nt: TGTGCCAGCACGGGACAGGGGGCTTCCTACAATGAGCAGTTCTTC
cdr3_aa: CASTGQGASYNEQFF

clone_size: few
d_call: TRBD2
v_call: TRBV7-2
j_call: TRBJ2-3
cdr3_nt: TGTGCCAGCAGCGCCCGCCCGCGGATTAGCGGGGCCACAGATACGCAGTATTTT
cdr3_aa: CASSARPRISGATDTQYF

clone_size: .
d_call: .
v_call: TRBV4-2
j_call: TRBJ2-7
cdr3_nt: TGTGCCAGCAGCCAAGATCTAGGCTTCCCGAAGGGCGAGCAGTACTTC
cdr3_aa: CASSQDLGFPKGEQYF

clone_size: few
d_call: TRBD2
v_call: TRBV11-3
j_call: TRBJ2-3
cdr3_nt: TGTGCCAGCAGTCCCGGGACTAGCTTCACAGATACGCAGTATTTT
cdr3_aa: CASSPGTSFTDTQYF

clone_size: .
d_call: .
v_call: TRBV5-1
j_call: TRBJ2-7
cdr3_nt: TGCGCCAGCAGCTTGTTTGGGGGCGGACCTAACTCCTACGAGCAGTACTTC
cdr3_aa: CASSLFGGGPNSYEQYF

clone_size: .
d_call: TRBD2
v_call: TRBV28
j_call: TRBJ2-1
cdr3_nt: TGTGCCAGCAGTCAAATAGCGGGAGGGAACAATGAGCAGTTCTTC
cdr3_aa: CASSQIAGGNNEQFF

clone_size: few
d_call: .
v_call: TRBV7-2
j_call: TRBJ2-7
cdr3_nt: TGTGCCAGCAGCTTAGTGCGCGGCTCCTACGAGCAGTACTTC
cdr3_aa: CASSLVRGSYEQYF

clone_size: .
d_call: .
v_call: TRBV11-2
j_call: TRBJ2-1
cdr3_nt: TGTGCCAGCAGCTTAGCGAGCGCCTACAATGAGCAGTTCTTC
cdr3_aa: CASSLASAYNEQFF

clone_size: .
d_call: TRBD2
v_call: TRBV10-3
j_call: TRBJ2-2
cdr3_nt: TGTGCCATCAGTGGAACGAGCGGGAGGCGAACCGGGGAGCTGTTTTTT
cdr3_aa: CAISGTSGRRTGELFF

clone_size: .
d_call: TRBD2
v_call: TRBV28
j_call: TRBJ2-5
cdr3_nt: TGTGCCAGCAGTTTGGGACTAGCCCGTCAAGAGACCCAGTACTTC
cdr3_aa: CASSLGLARQETQYF

clone_size: few
d_call: .
v_call: TRBV7-9
j_call: TRBJ2-5
cdr3_nt: TGTGCCAGCAGCAACAACAGGGATAAGGTCTCACGTCCCCAGTACTTC
cdr3_aa: CASSNNRDKVSRPQYF

clone_size: few
d_call: .
v_call: TRBV19
j_call: TRBJ1-1
cdr3_nt: TGTGCCAGTAGTATAACAGGATTGAACACTGAAGCTTTCTTT
cdr3_aa: CASSITGLNTEAFF

clone_size: many
d_call: TRBD1
v_call: TRBV7-9
j_call: TRBJ2-4
cdr3_nt: TGTGCCAGCAGCTCCTGGACAGGGCGCGAAAACATTCAGTACTTC
cdr3_aa: CASSSWTGRENIQYF

clone_size: .
d_call: .
v_call: TRBV10-3
j_call: TRBJ2-4
cdr3_nt: TGTGCCAGCAGTTATGGTGGGAGTTTGGACAAAAACATTCAGTACTTC
cdr3_aa: CASSYGGSLDKNIQYF

clone_size: few
d_call: TRBD2
v_call: TRBV19
j_call: TRBJ2-5
cdr3_nt: TGTGCCAGTAGTATTAACAGACTAGCCCGAGAGACCCAGTACTTC
cdr3_aa: CASSINRLARETQYF

clone_size: .
d_call: TRBD1
v_call: TRBV20-1
j_call: TRBJ2-7
cdr3_nt: TGCAGTGCCCTCGGGACAGTCGAGCAGTACTTC
cdr3_aa: CSALGTVEQYF

clone_size: few
d_call: TRBD2
v_call: TRBV6-5
j_call: TRBJ2-5
cdr3_nt: TGTGCCAGCAGTTACAACCTAGCGGGAGGGCCCAAGACCCAGTACTTC
cdr3_aa: CASSYNLAGGPKTQYF

clone_size: few
d_call: .
v_call: TRBV28
j_call: TRBJ2-1
cdr3_nt: TGTGCCAGCAGTTTACGGATGCAGAACCTTGAGCAGTTCTTC
cdr3_aa: CASSLRMQNLEQFF

clone_size: .
d_call: .
v_call: TRBV7-9
j_call: TRBJ2-1
cdr3_nt: TGTGCCAGCAGCCCGCTTCGCCCACCCGGGCAGTTCTTC
cdr3_aa: CASSPLRPPGQFF

clone_size: .
d_call: .
v_call: TRBV28
j_call: TRBJ2-7
cdr3_nt: TGTGCCAGCAGTTTAGGCGGGACACACTCCTACGAGCAGTACTTC
cdr3_aa: CASSLGGTHSYEQYF

clone_size: few
d_call: .
v_call: TRBV11-2
j_call: TRBJ1-4
cdr3_nt: TGTGCCAGCAGCCCTCAAGGCCGAGGGGAAAAACTGTTTTTT
cdr3_aa: CASSPQGRGEKLFF

clone_size: few
d_call: TRBD2
v_call: TRBV5-4
j_call: TRBJ2-2
cdr3_nt: TGTGCCAGCAGCAGAGACAGGGTAGCGGGAGAGGGCACCGGGGAGCTGTTTTTT
cdr3_aa: CASSRDRVAGEGTGELFF

clone_size: .
d_call: .
v_call: TRBV19
j_call: TRBJ2-7
cdr3_nt: TGTGCCAGTAGTATTGGGTACGAGCAGTACTTC
cdr3_aa: CASSIGYEQYF